This TCR beta chain was recorded in a study of cytomegalovirus exposure and HLA in healthy donors. Details on this clone: The antigen is undetermined.

General observations from the study: The records held CMV serostatus as the only immune exposure information. Published work reported that the classifier diagnosed cytomegalovirus status with high specificity and sensitivity.

PCR employed 60 Vbeta and 13 Jbeta primers. Assay: immunoSEQ multiplex PCR; the TCRdb copy retains only in-frame clones and omits some. The data show about 110,000 clones, under 85% seen once. There are 12 residues in the CDR3. Germline V lookup: CDR1 SGHRS, CDR2 YFSETQ. With 4 bases removed from V and 9 bases from J, the gap between germline ends came to 10 bases. The material sequenced was PBMCs. The TCR comes from a man younger than 45 in good health and CMV-seronegative. The chain links TRBV5-1 to TRBJ2-2; no clear D gene. This chain's CDR3 is CASSLGLRELFF. The CDR3 coding sequence is TGCGCCAGCAGCCTAGGTTTGAGGGAGCTGTTTTTT.